The present T cell receptor (beta chain) was sequenced within a study of shared clonotypes between healthy human individuals. Notes on the study in general: Naive subsets tended to show greater estimated richness than memory subsets. Clonotypes shared by all four sorted-subset donors had higher generation probabilities than non-shared clonotypes.

Points on this clone: As yet, its antigen is unknown.

The table came from immunoSEQ multiplex PCR; TCRdb's copy has only in-frame clones and leaves some out. The sample holds 2.3 million or so clones, approximately 95% seen once. The length of the CDR3 is 14 residues. V lost 4 bases and J lost 0; bases outside the gene matches: 3. Germline loops: CDR1 SQVTM, CDR2 ANQGSEA. The receptor was isolated from a man aged 18-30 years in good health. Some clones in this sample may be carry-over from other donors' samples. The sequenced sample was naive CD4+ T cells from PBMCs. Subset of the sample: CD45RA+ positively selected. V is TRBV29-1 and J is TRBJ2-3; 8 nucleotides line up with TRBD1. The CDR3 loop is CSVVQGGSTDTQYF. Here the CDR3 DNA reads TGCAGCGTTGTACAGGGGGGTAGCACAGATACGCAGTATTTT.